The 2 T cell receptor beta chains given below trace back to one sample, sequenced in a study of blood T cell repertoires in COVID-19. Some clones are missing from TCRdb's copy, which holds only in-frame ones; the method was immunoSEQ multiplex PCR. The sample consists of a few hundred thousand clones, roughly 89% of them appearing once. The sequencing sample was made of peripheral blood. These receptors originate from a woman aged 35 to 49 who had recovered from COVID-19.

This clone was detected ten times or more. This sequence joins TRBV29-1 and TRBJ2-7, with 7 bases matching TRBD1. Trimming took 7 bases from V and 3 from J; bases not matched to a gene: 9. Germline V CDR1 and CDR2: SQVTM, ANQGSEA. The CDR3 has 13 amino acids. CDR3 protein: CSAADRQGYEQYF. The DNA for the CDR3 is TGCAGCGCCGCTGATAGACAGGGCTACGAGCAGTACTTC.

The chain has TRBV7-9 and TRBJ1-4; D is perhaps TRBD1 (5 bases). Per the germline V gene, CDR1 is SEHNR and CDR2 is FQNEAQ (reference sequence). This CDR3 is built from 16 residues. Trimming pared 5 bases from V and 1 base from J, leaving 14 bases between. The CDR3 here is CASSPDRVLTNEKLFF. The CDR3 DNA is TGTGCCAGCAGCCCTGACAGAGTTTTAACTAATGAAAAACTGTTTTTT.